This T cell receptor beta chain was sequenced during a study of T cell changes during pregnancy in multiple sclerosis. Sequencing was performed with immunoSEQ multiplex PCR; in TCRdb, only in-frame clones are kept and a portion is missing. The data show tens of thousands of clones, about 93% seen once. Germline loops: CDR1 SQVTM, CDR2 ANQGSEA. The CDR3 sequence is 15 residues long. Trimming at V came to 1 base and at J to 4 bases, leaving 0 bases not matched to a gene. This specimen consisted of CD8+ T cells from peripheral blood mononuclear cells, obtained in the third trimester of pregnancy. V is TRBV29-1 and J is TRBJ2-1, with 14 bases fitting TRBD2. This clonotype was sampled from a female donor with multiple sclerosis, enrolled in a pregnancy study. CDR3 in DNA: TGCAGCGTTGAAGGGACTAGCGGGGGGTACAATGAGCAGTTCTTC. Translated: CSVEGTSGGYNEQFF.